The T cell receptor (beta chain) described here comes from a study of PD-1 blockade in classical Hodgkin lymphoma. Noted time point: newly diagnosed, previously untreated cHL patient sample. The CD4+ T cells used were purified from thawed PBMCs through magnetic negative selection. Comparison came from newly diagnosed, untreated classical Hodgkin lymphoma PBMCs. Whole-study findings and limits: Reasons behind the repertoire differences stay unclear, perhaps disease activity or earlier therapy. According to reports, newly diagnosed patients had lower baseline TCR diversity than healthy donors, and relapsed/refractory patients had lower baseline TCR diversity still.

A single count supports this clone. Antigen specificity is unknown. Generated by immunoSEQ multiplex PCR, the TCRdb table keeps only in-frame clones and is missing some. Among 15,000 to 20,000 clones listed, approximately 90% were seen once. The source material was CD4+ T cells from blood. The clonotype comes from a human donor with classical Hodgkin lymphoma.

The CDR3 DNA reads TGTGCCAGCAGTGAAAAGGGAGTCAATGAGCAGTTCTTC. Translating it yields CASSEKGVNEQFF. The V gene is TRBV25-1, the J gene TRBJ2-1; D perhaps matches TRBD2 (5 bases). This CDR3 comprises 13 residues. Looked up from germline, CDR1 is MGHDK and CDR2 is SYGVNS. Trimming shortened V by 2 bases and J by 6 bases, and 8 bases separated the two germline ends.